The TCR beta chain under discussion was sequenced for a study of human T cells and chemical hapten exposure. At the level of the study: Each patch test put 0.01% DPC on the upper back, and results were read at 6 days. Study-level findings and limits: TCRs at a frequency above 1 in 1000 stayed unchanged with DPC sensitization.

J lost 1 base, V lost 5 bases, and 14 bases had no gene match. The CDR3 is 18 residues long. The germline V gene encodes CDR1 MNHEY and CDR2 SVGAGI. The sample holds many counts of this clonotype. Antigen specificity is unknown. The time point was: patch test 1, 2 weeks after DPC sensitization. Treatment: therapeutic diphenylcyclopropenone sensitization with weekly scalp DPC. RNA extraction used unfractionated whole blood as the source of total RNA. TCRdb reprocessed the RACE reads with MiXCR, giving one entry per CDR3 protein. Of nearly 80,000 distinct CDR3 sequences in the sample, around 10% were seen once.

The gene calls are TRBV6-5 and TRBJ1-5, with 7 nucleotides matching TRBD1. This receptor was identified in a woman aged 50 to 65 with alopecia areata. Some clones in this sample may be carry-over from other donors' samples. Sequencing was performed on whole blood, taken in connection with sensitization to the hapten diphenylcyclopropenone (DPC). CDR3 protein: CASSRVSGTALSNQPQHF. CDR3 coding DNA: TGTGCCAGCAGTCGAGTATCCGGGACAGCATTAAGCAATCAGCCCCAGCATTTT.